This TCR beta chain was observed in a study of cytomegalovirus exposure and HLA in healthy donors. Study-wide results and caveats: Rare TCR sequences dominated, though some public TCRs recurred in many donors.

The table came from immunoSEQ multiplex PCR; TCRdb's copy has only in-frame clones and leaves some out. The sample contains about 60,000 clones, 90% to 97% of which appear only once. For this clone: No antigen is known for it.

The clonotype comes from a woman under 30 in good health and CMV-seronegative. Sequenced sample: PBMCs.

The CDR3 coding sequence is TGTGCCAGCAGAGCCCGACAGGGGGCGGGGGATACGCAGTATTTT. Translating gives CASRARQGAGDTQYF. The chain couples TRBV28 to TRBJ2-3; 10 bases align to TRBD1. CDR1 and CDR2 from the germline V gene are MDHEN and SYDVKM. V shed 6 bases, J shed 6 bases, and the junction held 9 bases outside the gene matches. CDR3 length equals 15 residues.